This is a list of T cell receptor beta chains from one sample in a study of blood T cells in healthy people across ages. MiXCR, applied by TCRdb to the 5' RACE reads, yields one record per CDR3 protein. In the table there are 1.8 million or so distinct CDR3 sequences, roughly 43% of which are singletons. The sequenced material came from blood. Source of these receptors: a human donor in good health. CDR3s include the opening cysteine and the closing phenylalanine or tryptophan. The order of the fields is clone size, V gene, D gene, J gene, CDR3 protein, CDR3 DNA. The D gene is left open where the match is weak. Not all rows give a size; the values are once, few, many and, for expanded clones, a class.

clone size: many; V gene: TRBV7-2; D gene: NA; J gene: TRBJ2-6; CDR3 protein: CASSQVGQGGSGANVLTF; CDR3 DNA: TGTGCCAGCTCCCAAGTCGGGCAGGGTGGCTCTGGGGCCAACGTCCTGACTTTC
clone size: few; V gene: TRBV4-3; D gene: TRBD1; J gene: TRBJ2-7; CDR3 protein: CASSQDLPMDRGFHEQYF; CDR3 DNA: TGCGCCAGCAGCCAAGATCTTCCTATGGACAGGGGATTCCACGAGCAGTACTTC
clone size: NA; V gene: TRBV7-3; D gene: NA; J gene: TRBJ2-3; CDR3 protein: CASSSGGYQDTQYF; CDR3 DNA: TGTGCCAGCAGCTCCGGAGGGTACCAAGATACGCAGTATTTT
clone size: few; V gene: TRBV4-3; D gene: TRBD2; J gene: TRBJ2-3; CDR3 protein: CASSQAGGGHTDTQYF; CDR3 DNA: TGCGCCAGCAGCCAAGCAGGCGGGGGGCACACAGATACGCAGTATTTT
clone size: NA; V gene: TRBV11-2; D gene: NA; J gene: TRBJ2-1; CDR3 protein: CASRSWLGNEQFF; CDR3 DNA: TGTGCCAGCCGGTCATGGCTCGGGAATGAGCAGTTCTTC
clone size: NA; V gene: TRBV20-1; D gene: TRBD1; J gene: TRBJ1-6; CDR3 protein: CSAQDRVGSPLHF; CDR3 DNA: TGCAGTGCTCAAGACAGGGTCGGATCACCCCTCCACTTT
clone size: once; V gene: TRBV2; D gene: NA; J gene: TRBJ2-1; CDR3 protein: CASSVSEQFF; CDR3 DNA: TGTGCCAGCAGTGTATCCGAACAGTTCTTC
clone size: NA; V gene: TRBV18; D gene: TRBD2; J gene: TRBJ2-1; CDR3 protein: CASSPSGGVMDEQFF; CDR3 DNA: TGTGCCAGCTCACCATCCGGGGGGGTTATGGATGAGCAGTTCTTC
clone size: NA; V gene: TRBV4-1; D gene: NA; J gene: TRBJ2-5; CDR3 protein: CASSLRIGSQEAQYF; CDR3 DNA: TGCGCCAGCAGCCTAAGAATAGGTAGCCAAGAGGCCCAGTACTTC
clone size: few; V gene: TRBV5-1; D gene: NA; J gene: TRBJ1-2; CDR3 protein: CASSLRIVEGTNYGYTF; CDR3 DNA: TGCGCCAGCAGCCTAAGAATCGTAGAGGGAACCAACTATGGCTACACCTTC
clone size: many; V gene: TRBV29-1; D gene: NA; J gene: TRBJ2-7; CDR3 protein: CSVEGGGNPLYEQYF; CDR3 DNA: TGCAGCGTTGAAGGTGGAGGGAACCCCCTCTACGAGCAGTACTTC
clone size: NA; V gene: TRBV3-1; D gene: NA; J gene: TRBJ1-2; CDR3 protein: CASSQDYRSLYGYTF; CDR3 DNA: TGTGCCAGCAGCCAAGATTACCGGTCCCTCTATGGCTACACCTTC
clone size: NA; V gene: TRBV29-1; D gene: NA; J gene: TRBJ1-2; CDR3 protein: CSVDHGDGYTF; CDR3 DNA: TGCAGCGTTGATCACGGGGATGGCTACACCTTC
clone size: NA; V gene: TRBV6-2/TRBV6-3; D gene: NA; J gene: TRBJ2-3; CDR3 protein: CAGSRGNTQYF; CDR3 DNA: TGTGCCGGGTCCAGAGGGAATACGCAGTATTTT
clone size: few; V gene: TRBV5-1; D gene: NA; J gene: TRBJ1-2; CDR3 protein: CAGSFQGSNYGYTF; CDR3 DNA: TGCGCCGGCAGCTTTCAGGGGTCGAACTATGGCTACACCTTC
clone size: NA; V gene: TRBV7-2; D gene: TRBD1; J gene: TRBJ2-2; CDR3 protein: CASSTGTGEVGELFF; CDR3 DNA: TGTGCCAGCAGTACCGGGACAGGGGAGGTCGGGGAGCTGTTTTTT
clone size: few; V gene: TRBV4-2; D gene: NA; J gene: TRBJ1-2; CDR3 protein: CASSQELTVSGFLPNGYTF; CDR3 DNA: TGTGCCAGCAGCCAAGAGCTAACCGTAAGCGGTTTTCTTCCGAATGGCTACACCTTC
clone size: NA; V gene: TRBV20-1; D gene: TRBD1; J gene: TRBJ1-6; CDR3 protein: CSASVDRENSPLHF; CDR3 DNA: TGCAGTGCTAGTGTGGACAGGGAAAATTCACCCCTCCACTTT
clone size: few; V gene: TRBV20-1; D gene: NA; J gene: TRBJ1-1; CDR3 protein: CSARLEGGHTEAFF; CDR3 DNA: TGCAGTGCTAGATTGGAGGGGGGGCACACTGAAGCTTTCTTT
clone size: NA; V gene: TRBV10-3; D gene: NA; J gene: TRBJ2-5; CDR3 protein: CAIRGGGTETQYF; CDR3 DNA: TGTGCCATCAGGGGAGGGGGTACGGAGACCCAGTACTTC
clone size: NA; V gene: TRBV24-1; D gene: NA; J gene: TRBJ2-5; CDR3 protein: CATSDPGHGETQYF; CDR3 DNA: TGTGCCACCAGTGACCCCGGACATGGGGAGACCCAGTACTTC
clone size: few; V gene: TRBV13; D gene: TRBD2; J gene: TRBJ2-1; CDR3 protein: CASSLYGGGVNEQFF; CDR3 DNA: TGTGCCAGCAGCTTATACGGCGGGGGAGTAAATGAGCAGTTCTTC
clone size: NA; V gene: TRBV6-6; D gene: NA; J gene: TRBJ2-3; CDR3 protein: CASSPSTAYRTDTQYF; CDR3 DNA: TGTGCCAGCAGCCCATCGACCGCTTACCGCACAGATACGCAGTATTTT
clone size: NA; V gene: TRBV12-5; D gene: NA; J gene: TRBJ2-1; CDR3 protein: CASGLASRSKMYNEQFF; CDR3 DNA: TGTGCTAGTGGTTTGGCATCTAGGAGTAAGATGTACAATGAGCAGTTCTTC
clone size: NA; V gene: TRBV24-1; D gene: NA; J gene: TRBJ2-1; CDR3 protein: CATSDFPINEQFF; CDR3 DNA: TGTGCCACCAGTGATTTTCCGATTAATGAGCAGTTCTTC
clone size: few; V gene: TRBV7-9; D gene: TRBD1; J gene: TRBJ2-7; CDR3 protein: CASSLGPQGVISYEQYF; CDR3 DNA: TGTGCCAGCAGCCTGGGCCCACAGGGGGTTATCTCCTACGAGCAGTACTTC
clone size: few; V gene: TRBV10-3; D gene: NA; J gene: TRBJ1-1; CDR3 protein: CAIRQASNTEAFF; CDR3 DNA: TGTGCCATTAGGCAGGCTTCGAACACTGAAGCTTTCTTT
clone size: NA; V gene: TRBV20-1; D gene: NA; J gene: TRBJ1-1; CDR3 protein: CSGGGWAGAFF; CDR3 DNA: TGCAGTGGCGGAGGGTGGGCAGGGGCTTTCTTT
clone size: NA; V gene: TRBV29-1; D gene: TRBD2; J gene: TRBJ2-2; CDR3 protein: CSVEDPPRGAIGELFF; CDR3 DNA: TGCAGCGTTGAAGATCCCCCGCGGGGGGCGATCGGGGAGCTGTTTTTT
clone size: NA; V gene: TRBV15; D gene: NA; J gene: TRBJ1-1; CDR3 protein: CATSGPDILNTVAFF; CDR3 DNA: TGTGCCACCAGCGGACCGGACATCTTAAACACTGTAGCTTTCTTT
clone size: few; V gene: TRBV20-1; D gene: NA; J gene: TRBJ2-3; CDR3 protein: CSQRGIHRTDTQYF; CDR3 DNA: TGCAGTCAGAGGGGGATACACCGCACAGATACGCAGTATTTT
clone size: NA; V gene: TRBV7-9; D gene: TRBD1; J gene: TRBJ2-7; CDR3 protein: CASSSPGQINEQYF; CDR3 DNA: TGTGCCAGCAGCTCACCGGGACAGATCAACGAGCAGTACTTC
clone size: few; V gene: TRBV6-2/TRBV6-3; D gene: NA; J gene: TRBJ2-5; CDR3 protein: CASEEDSEQETQYF; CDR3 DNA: TGTGCCAGCGAGGAAGACAGCGAACAAGAGACCCAGTACTTC
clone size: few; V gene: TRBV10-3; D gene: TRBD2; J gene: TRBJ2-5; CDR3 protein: CAISEQSGGAGETQYF; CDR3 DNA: TGTGCCATCAGTGAACAGAGCGGGGGGGCTGGAGAGACCCAGTACTTC
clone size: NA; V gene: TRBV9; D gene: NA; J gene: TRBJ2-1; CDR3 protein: CASSPTWVVGNEQLF; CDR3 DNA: TGTGCCAGCAGCCCAACGTGGGTTGTGGGTAATGAGCAGCTCTTC
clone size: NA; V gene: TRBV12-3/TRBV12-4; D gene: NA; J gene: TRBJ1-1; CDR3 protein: CASSFGHAEAFF; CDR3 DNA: TGTGCCAGCAGTTTTGGGCACGCTGAAGCTTTCTTT
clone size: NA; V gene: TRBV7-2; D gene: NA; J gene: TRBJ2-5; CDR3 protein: CTSSLNLQGKETQYF; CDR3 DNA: TGTACCAGCAGCCTGAATCTTCAGGGGAAAGAGACCCAGTACTTC
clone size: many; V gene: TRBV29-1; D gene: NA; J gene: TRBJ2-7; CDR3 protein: CSVSGTGVYEQYF; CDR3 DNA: TGCAGCGTATCCGGGACGGGAGTCTACGAGCAGTACTTC
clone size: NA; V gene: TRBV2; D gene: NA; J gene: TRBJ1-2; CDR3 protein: CASSQTGLSYGYTF; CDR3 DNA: TGTGCCAGCAGTCAGACAGGTCTGAGCTATGGCTACACCTTC
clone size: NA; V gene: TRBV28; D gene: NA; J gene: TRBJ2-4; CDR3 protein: CASSLSGIQNIQYF; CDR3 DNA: TGTGCCAGCAGTTTAAGTGGGATCCAAAACATTCAGTACTTC
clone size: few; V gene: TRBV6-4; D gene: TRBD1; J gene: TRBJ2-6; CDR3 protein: CASSDGTGSSGANVLTF; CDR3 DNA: TGTGCCAGCAGTGACGGGACAGGCTCCTCTGGGGCCAACGTCCTGACTTTC
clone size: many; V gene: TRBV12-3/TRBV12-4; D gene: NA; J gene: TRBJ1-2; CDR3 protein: CASSLDTGYGYTF; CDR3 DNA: TGTGCCAGCAGCCTAGATACAGGCTATGGCTACACCTTC